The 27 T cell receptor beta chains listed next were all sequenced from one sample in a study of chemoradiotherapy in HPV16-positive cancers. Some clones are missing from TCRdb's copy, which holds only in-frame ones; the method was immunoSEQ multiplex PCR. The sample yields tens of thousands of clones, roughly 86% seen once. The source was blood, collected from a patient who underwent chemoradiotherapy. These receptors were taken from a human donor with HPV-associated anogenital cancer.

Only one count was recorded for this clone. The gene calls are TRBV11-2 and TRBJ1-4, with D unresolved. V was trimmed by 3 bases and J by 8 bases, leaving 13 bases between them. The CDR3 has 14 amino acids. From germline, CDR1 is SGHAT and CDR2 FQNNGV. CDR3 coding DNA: TGTGCCAGCAGCTTGCAGGCAAGTCGAGAAAAACTGTTTTTT. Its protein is CASSLQASREKLFF.

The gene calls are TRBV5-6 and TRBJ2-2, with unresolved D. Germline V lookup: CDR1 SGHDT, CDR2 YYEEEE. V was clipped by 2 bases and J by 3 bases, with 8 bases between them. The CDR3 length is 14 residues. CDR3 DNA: TGTGCCAGCAGCTTCAAACAGTACACCGGGGAGCTGTTTTTT. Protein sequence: CASSFKQYTGELFF.

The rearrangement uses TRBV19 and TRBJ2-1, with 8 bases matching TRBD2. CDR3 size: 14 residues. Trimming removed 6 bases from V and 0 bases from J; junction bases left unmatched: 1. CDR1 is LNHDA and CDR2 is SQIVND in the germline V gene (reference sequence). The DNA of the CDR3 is TGTGCCAGTAGCCGGGGGGGCTCCTACAATGAGCAGTTCTTC. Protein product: CASSRGGSYNEQFF.

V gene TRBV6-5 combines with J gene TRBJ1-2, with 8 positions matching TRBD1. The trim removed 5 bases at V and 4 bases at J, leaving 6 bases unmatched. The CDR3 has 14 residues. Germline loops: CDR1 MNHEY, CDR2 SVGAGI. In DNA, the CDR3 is TGTGCCAGCAGTCTGGACAGGGATGGCTATGGCTACACCTTC. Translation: CASSLDRDGYGYTF.

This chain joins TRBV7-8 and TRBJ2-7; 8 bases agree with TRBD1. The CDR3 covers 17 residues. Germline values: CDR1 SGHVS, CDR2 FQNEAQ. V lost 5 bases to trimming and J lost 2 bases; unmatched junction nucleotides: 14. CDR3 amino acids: CASSPRDRRRPTYEQYF. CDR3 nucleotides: TGTGCCAGCAGCCCCCGGGACAGGCGCCGCCCTACCTACGAGCAGTACTTC. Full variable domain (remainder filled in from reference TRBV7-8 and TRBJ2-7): GAGVSQSPRYKVAKRGQDVALRCDPISGHVSLFWYQQALGQGPEFLTYFQNEAQLDKSGLPSDRFFAERPEGSVSTLKIQRTQQEDSAVYLCASSPRDRRRPTYEQYFGPGTRLTVT.

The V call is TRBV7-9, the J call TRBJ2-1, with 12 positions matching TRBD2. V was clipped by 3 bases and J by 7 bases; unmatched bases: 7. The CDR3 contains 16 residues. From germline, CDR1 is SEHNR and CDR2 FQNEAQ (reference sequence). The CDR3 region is CASSLRLAGEGNEQFF. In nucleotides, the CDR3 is TGTGCCAGCAGCTTGCGACTAGCGGGGGAGGGGAATGAGCAGTTCTTC.

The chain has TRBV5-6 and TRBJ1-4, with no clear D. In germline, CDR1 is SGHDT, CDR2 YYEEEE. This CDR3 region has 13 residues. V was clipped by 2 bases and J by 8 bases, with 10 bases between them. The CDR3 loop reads CASSFTGREKLFF. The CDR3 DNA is TGTGCCAGCAGCTTCACGGGGAGGGAAAAACTGTTTTTT.

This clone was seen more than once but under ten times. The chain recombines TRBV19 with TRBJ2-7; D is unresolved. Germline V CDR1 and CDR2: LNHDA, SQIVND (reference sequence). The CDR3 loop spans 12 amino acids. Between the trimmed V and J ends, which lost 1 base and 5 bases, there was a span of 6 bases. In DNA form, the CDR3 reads TGTGCCAGTAGTATAGGGTTCGACGAGCAGTACTTC. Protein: CASSIGFDEQYF. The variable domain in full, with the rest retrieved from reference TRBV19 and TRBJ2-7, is DGGITQSPKYLFRKEGQNVTLSCEQNLNHDAMYWYRQDPGQGLRLIYYSQIVNDFQKGDIAEGYSVSREKKESFPLTVTSAQKNPTAFYLCASSIGFDEQYFGPGTRLTVT.

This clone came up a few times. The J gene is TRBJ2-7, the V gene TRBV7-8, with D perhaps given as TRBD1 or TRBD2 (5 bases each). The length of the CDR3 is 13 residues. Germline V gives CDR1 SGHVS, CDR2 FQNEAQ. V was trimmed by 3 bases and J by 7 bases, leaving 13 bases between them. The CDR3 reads CASSFGDVGEQYF. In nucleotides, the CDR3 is TGTGCCAGCAGCTTTGGGGACGTAGGAGAGCAGTACTTC.

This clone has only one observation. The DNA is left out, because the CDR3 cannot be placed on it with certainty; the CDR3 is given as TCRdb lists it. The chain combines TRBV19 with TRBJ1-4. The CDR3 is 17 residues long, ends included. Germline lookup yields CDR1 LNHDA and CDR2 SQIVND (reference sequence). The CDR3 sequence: CASTSGTGQPFNEKLFF.

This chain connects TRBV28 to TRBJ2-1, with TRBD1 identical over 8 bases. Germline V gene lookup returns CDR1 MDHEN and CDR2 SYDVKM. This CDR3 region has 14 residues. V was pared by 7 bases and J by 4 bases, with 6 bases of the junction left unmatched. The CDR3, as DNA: TGTGCCAGCATCTTGGACAGGGTGTACAATGAGCAGTTCTTC. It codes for CASILDRVYNEQFF.

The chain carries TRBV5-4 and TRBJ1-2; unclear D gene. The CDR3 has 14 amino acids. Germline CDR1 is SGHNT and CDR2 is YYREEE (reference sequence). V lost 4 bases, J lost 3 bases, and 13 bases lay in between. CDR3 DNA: TGTGCCAGCAGCCTCGAACGGGGTGACTATGGCTACACCTTC. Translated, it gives CASSLERGDYGYTF.

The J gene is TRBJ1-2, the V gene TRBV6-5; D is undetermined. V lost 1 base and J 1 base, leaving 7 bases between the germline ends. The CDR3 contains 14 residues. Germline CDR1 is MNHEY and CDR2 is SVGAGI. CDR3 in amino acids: CASSYFASNYGYTF. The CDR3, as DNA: TGTGCCAGCAGTTACTTTGCCAGTAACTATGGCTACACCTTC.

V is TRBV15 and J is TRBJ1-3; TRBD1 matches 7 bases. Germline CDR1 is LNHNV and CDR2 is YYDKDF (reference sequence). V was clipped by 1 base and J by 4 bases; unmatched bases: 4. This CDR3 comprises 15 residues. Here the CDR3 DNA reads TGTGCCACCAGCAGAGGAGGGACAGCCGGAAACACCATATATTTT. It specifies CATSRGGTAGNTIYF.

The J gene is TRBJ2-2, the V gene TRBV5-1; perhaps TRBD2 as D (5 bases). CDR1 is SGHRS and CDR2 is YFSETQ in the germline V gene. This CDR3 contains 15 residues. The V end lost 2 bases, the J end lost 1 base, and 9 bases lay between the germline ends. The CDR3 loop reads CASSLSGMNTGELFF. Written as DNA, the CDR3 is TGCGCCAGCAGCTTATCGGGGATGAACACCGGGGAGCTGTTTTTT.

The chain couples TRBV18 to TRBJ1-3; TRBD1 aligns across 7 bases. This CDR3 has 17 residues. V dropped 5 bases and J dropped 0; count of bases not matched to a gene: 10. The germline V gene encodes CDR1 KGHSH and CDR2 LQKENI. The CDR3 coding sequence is TGTGCCAGCTCATTCCTGCAGGGGGGAGTCTCTGGAAACACCATATATTTT. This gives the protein CASSFLQGGVSGNTIYF.

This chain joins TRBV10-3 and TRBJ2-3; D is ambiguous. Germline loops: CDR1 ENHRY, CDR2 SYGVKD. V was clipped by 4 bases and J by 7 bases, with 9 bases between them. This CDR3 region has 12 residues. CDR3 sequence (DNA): TGTGCCATCAGTGGGTCCGCAAATACGCAGTATTTT. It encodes CAISGSANTQYF.

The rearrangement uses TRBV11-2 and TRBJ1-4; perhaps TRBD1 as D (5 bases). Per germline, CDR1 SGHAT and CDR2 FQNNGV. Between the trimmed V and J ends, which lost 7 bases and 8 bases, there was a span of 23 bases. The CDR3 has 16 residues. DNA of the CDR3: TGTGCCAGCACGCCAGCCCCAAGGGGCTCTCGCGAAAAACTGTTTTTT. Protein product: CASTPAPRGSREKLFF.

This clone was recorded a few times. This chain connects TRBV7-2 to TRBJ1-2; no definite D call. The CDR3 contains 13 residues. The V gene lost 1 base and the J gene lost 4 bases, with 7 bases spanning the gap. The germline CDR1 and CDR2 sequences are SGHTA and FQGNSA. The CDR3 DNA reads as TGTGCCAGCAGCTTAGAGGTTGTCTATGGCTACACCTTC. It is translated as CASSLEVVYGYTF.

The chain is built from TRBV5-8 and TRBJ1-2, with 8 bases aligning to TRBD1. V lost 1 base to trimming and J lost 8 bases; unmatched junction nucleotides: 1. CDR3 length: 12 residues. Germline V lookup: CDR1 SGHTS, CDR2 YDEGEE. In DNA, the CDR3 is TGTGCCAGCAGCTTGAACAGGGGGGGCTACACCTTC. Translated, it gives CASSLNRGGYTF.

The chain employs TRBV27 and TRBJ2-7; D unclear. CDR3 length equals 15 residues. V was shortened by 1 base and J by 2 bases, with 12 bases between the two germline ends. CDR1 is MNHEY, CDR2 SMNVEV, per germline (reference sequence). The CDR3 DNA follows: TGTGCCAGCAGTTTATGGCCGTCCTCGACCTACGAGCAGTACTTC. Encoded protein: CASSLWPSSTYEQYF.

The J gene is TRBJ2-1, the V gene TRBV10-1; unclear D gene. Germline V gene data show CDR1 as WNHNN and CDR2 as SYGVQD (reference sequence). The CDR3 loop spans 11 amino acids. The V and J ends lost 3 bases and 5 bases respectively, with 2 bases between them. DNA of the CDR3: TGCGCCAGCAGTGATAACAATGAGCAGTTCTTC. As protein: CASSDNNEQFF.

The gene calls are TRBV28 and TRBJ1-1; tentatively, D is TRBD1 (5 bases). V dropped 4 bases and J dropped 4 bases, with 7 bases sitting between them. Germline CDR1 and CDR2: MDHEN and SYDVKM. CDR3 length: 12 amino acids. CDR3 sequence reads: CASSSRGTEAFF. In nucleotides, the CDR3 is TGTGCCAGCAGTTCGAGGGGCACTGAAGCTTTCTTT.

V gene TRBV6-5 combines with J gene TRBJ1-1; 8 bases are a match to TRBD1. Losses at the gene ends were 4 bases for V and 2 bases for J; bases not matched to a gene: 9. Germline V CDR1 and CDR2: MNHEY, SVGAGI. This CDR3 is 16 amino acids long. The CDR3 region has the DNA TGTGCCAGCAGTTCCCCTATGACAGGGGATAACACTGAAGCTTTCTTT. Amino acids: CASSSPMTGDNTEAFF.

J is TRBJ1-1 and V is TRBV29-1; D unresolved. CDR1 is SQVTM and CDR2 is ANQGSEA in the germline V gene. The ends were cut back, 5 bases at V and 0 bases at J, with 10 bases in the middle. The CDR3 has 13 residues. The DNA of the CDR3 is TGCAGCGTTAGTTTCCGACTGAACACTGAAGCTTTCTTT. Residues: CSVSFRLNTEAFF.

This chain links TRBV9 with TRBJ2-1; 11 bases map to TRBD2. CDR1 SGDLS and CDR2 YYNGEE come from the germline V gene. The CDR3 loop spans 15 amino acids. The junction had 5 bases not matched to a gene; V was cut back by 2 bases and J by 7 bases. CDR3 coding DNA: TGTGCCAGCAGCGTTAGCGGGGGGGCCATGAATGAGCAGTTCTTC. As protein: CASSVSGGAMNEQFF.

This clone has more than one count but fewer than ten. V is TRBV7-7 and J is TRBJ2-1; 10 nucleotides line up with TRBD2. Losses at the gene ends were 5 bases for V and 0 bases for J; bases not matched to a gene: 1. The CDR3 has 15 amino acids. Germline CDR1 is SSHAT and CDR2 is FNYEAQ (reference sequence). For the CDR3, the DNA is TGTGCCAGCAGCGCTAGCGGGGGCTCCTACAATGAGCAGTTCTTC. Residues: CASSASGGSYNEQFF.